Below, 2 T cell receptor beta chains from the same sample are listed, as sequenced in a study of blood T cell repertoires in COVID-19. Libraries were prepared by immunoSEQ multiplex PCR; TCRdb keeps only in-frame clonotypes and omits some of them. This table has around 200,000 clones, around nine tenths appearing once. The sequencing sample was made of peripheral blood. The receptors were sampled from a young man with active or convalescent COVID-19.

The chain recombines TRBV19 with TRBJ1-2, with D unresolved. This CDR3 comprises 14 residues. The V end was cut by 6 bases, the J end by 4 bases, with 15 bases between. Per the germline V gene, CDR1 is LNHDA and CDR2 is SQIVND (reference sequence). The CDR3 DNA reads as TGTGCCAGTAGCGACACCCTTTTTAGCTATGGCTACACCTTC. Amino acid sequence: CASSDTLFSYGYTF.

This chain uses TRBV6-1 with TRBJ2-7; D perhaps matches TRBD1 (5 bases). CDR1 is MNHNS, CDR2 SASEGT, per germline. The CDR3 spans 14 residues. V lost 1 base to trimming and J lost 4 bases, with 11 bases between them. DNA for the CDR3: TGTGCCAGCAGTGAAGTAGGGGCATTATACGAGCAGTACTTC. This sequence encodes CASSEVGALYEQYF.